One sample yielded the 14 T cell receptor beta chains listed below, sequenced in a study of shared clonotypes between healthy human individuals. Sequencing was performed with immunoSEQ multiplex PCR; in TCRdb, only in-frame clones are kept and a portion is missing. The sample has around 120,000 clones; approximately 70% are singletons. Sequencing was performed on memory CD8+ T cells sorted from blood. Subset defined: CD45RO+ cells pooled with CCR7-negative TemRA cells. The receptors here all came from a woman younger than 45 in good health.

The J gene is TRBJ1-3, the V gene TRBV4-1; the match to TRBD1 covers 8 bases. Germline V gene lookup returns CDR1 MGHRA and CDR2 YSYEKL. CDR3 length: 18 residues. Trimming at V came to 1 base and at J to 0 bases, leaving 8 bases not matched to a gene. Here the CDR3 reads CASSQVYTGGSSGNTIYF. The CDR3 coding sequence is TGCGCCAGCAGCCAAGTCTACACAGGGGGAAGCTCTGGAAACACCATATATTTT.

This clone showed up just a few times. V gene TRBV5-4 combines with J gene TRBJ1-3; D unclear. The CDR3 loop spans 16 amino acids. Trimming cost V 0 bases and J 0 bases, with 10 bases left between them. Germline lookup yields CDR1 SGHNT and CDR2 YYREEE (reference sequence). CDR3 amino acids: CASSLEAGSSGNTIYF. The CDR3, as DNA: TGTGCCAGCAGCTTGGAGGCTGGCAGCTCTGGAAACACCATATATTTT. The complete variable domain, with remaining parts taken from reference TRBV5-4 and TRBJ1-3, reads ETGVTQSPTHLIKTRGQQVTLRCSSQSGHNTVSWYQQALGQGPQFIFQYYREEENGRGNFPPRFSGLQFPNYSSELNVNALELDDSALYLCASSLEAGSSGNTIYFGEGSWLTVV.

This clone was observed once. CDR3 nucleotide sequence: TGCGCCAGCAGCCTGAACTGGGACAGGGATGGCTACACCTTC. This codes for CASSLNWDRDGYTF. V usage is TRBV4-1 and J usage is TRBJ1-2, with 9 bases aligning to TRBD1. Germline trimming cut 4 bases from V and 6 bases from J; bases unmatched to any gene: 6. The CDR3 has 14 amino acids. Germline lookup yields CDR1 MGHRA and CDR2 YSYEKL.

CDR3 amino acids: CASSSRGDGSNEKLFF. In DNA form, the CDR3 reads TGTGCCAGTAGTTCCCGTGGGGACGGAAGCAATGAAAAACTGTTTTTT. The V and J genes are TRBV19 and TRBJ1-4; D might be TRBD1 (5 bases). The CDR3 covers 16 residues. The germline CDR1 and CDR2 sequences are LNHDA and SQIVND (reference sequence). Trimming took 5 bases from V and 5 from J, leaving 18 bases between them. The variable domain in full, with the rest retrieved from reference TRBV19 and TRBJ1-4, is DGGITQSPKYLFRKEGQNVTLSCEQNLNHDAMYWYRQDPGQGLRLIYYSQIVNDFQKGDIAEGYSVSREKKESFPLTVTSAQKNPTAFYLCASSSRGDGSNEKLFFGSGTQLSVL.

The CDR3 DNA follows: TGTGCCAGCAGCGTCGGACTAGCGGGAGGGCTCGAGCAGTACTTC. It encodes CASSVGLAGGLEQYF. This chain uses TRBV9 with TRBJ2-7, with 15 bases that match TRBD2. This CDR3 comprises 15 residues. V dropped 2 bases and J dropped 6; count of bases not matched to a gene: 3. CDR1 and CDR2 from the germline V gene are SGDLS and YYNGEE.

This clone has only a few counts. The chain carries TRBV6-1 and TRBJ1-5; tentatively, D is TRBD1 (6 bases). This CDR3 spans 15 amino acids. V lost 2 bases and J lost 1, with 9 bases in between. In germline, CDR1 is MNHNS, CDR2 SASEGT. The CDR3 sequence is CASSEFRGSNQPQHF. The CDR3 coding sequence is TGTGCCAGCAGTGAATTCAGGGGCAGCAATCAGCCCCAGCATTTT.

This sequence joins TRBV6-6 and TRBJ2-3; D is unresolved. This CDR3 is built from 14 residues. V dropped 5 bases and J dropped 2 bases, with 11 bases sitting between them. Germline V lookup: CDR1 MNHNY, CDR2 SVGAGI (reference sequence). CDR3 sequence (DNA): TGTGCCAGCAGTACCCGGGTCTCCACAGATACGCAGTATTTT. Protein product: CASSTRVSTDTQYF.

The gene calls are TRBV7-9 and TRBJ2-7; D is unresolved. V was cut by 1 base and J by 8 bases, with 12 bases left in between. The germline CDR1 and CDR2 sequences are SEHNR and FQNEAQ (reference sequence). The CDR3 length is 13 residues. The CDR3 loop is CASSLDGTRKQYF. DNA of the CDR3: TGTGCCAGCAGCTTAGATGGAACTCGGAAGCAGTACTTC.

This chain links TRBV6-1 with TRBJ2-1; 8 positions agree with TRBD1. The CDR3 runs 15 residues. Losses at the gene ends were 1 base for V and 7 bases for J; bases not matched to a gene: 6. CDR1 is MNHNS, CDR2 SASEGT, per germline. The DNA of the CDR3 is TGTGCCAGCAGTGAAGTGACAGGGGTAGGTAATGAGCAGTTCTTC. The encoded protein is CASSEVTGVGNEQFF.

This rearrangement joins TRBV6-1 to TRBJ2-1; 7 bases align to TRBD2. The CDR3 extends over 15 amino acids. V trimming: 5 bases; J trimming: 0 bases; junction bases outside the gene matches: 4. Germline V gene lookup returns CDR1 MNHNS and CDR2 SASEGT. The CDR3 bases are TGTGCCAGCAGTCTAGCGGAGAGCTCCTACAATGAGCAGTTCTTC. Protein: CASSLAESSYNEQFF.

CDR3 DNA: TGTGCCCGGCAGGGTCCTAGCGGCCGTGCTAGCACAGATACGCAGTATTTT. Its protein is CARQGPSGRASTDTQYF. The chain links TRBV21-1 to TRBJ2-3; the table assigns TRBD2, which was not confirmed against the DNA. TRBV21-1 is annotated as a pseudogene. The CDR3 runs to 17 residues.

V is TRBV5-1 and J is TRBJ2-2; D perhaps matches TRBD2 (6 bases). The CDR3 covers 19 residues. The germline V gene encodes CDR1 SGHRS and CDR2 YFSETQ. The germline V and J ends were trimmed by 0 bases and 2 bases, with 20 bases remaining between them. In nucleotides, the CDR3 is TGCGCCAGCAGCTTGGAACCACCCGGTGGTAGCGGAAACACCGGGGAGCTGTTTTTT. The encoded protein is CASSLEPPGGSGNTGELFF.

This clone was detected a few times. The chain is built from TRBV7-2 and TRBJ1-2, with D tentatively TRBD1 (5 bases). V was trimmed by 5 bases and J by 4 bases, leaving 11 bases between them. This CDR3 has 13 residues. Per germline, CDR1 SGHTA and CDR2 FQGNSA. This chain's CDR3 is CASSPERGYGYTF. The CDR3 nucleotides are TGTGCCAGCAGCCCTGAAAGGGGCTATGGCTACACCTTC.

This clone was seen a single time. This chain links TRBV4-2 with TRBJ2-7, with 11 bases identical to TRBD2. The CDR3 runs to 13 residues. The V gene end was trimmed by 6 bases and the J gene end by 4 bases; junction bases not matched to a gene: 2. Germline V gene sequence: CDR1 LGHNA, CDR2 YNFKEQ. CDR3 DNA: TGTGCCAGCAGGGCTAGCGGGAGGTACGAGCAGTACTTC. This sequence encodes CASRASGRYEQYF.